Below are 32 T cell receptor beta chains sequenced from a single sample in a study of sequential checkpoint blockade in melanoma. The treatment denotes: randomized to nivolumab then ipilimumab (arm A) or the reverse (arm B). Sequencing was performed with immunoSEQ multiplex PCR; in TCRdb, only in-frame clones are kept and a portion is missing. Of some 35,000 clones listed, roughly 90% were seen once; the top ten hold roughly 12%. This specimen was CD8+ T cells sorted from blood (inferred from file names), taken from a patient given nivolumab and ipilimumab in sequence. The receptors were sampled from a human donor with melanoma.

This chain connects TRBV6-5 to TRBJ2-7; D perhaps matches TRBD1 (5 bases). CDR1 and CDR2 (germline): MNHEY, SVGAGI. The CDR3 sequence is 11 residues long. Here the CDR3 reads CASSFSQGMFV. The DNA for the CDR3 is TGTGCCAGCAGTTTCTCCCAGGGAATGTTTGTC.

The genes are TRBV7-3 and TRBJ2-7, with 11 bases identical to TRBD2. This CDR3 is 14 amino acids long. Germline V gives CDR1 SGHTA, CDR2 FQGTGA. V lost 6 bases, J lost 4 bases, and 5 bases stayed unmatched. The CDR3 DNA sequence: TGTGCCAGCAGGTTGACTAGCGGGAAATACGAGCAGTACTTC. Protein sequence: CASRLTSGKYEQYF.

The table lists this clone with a count of one. The chain employs TRBV10-1 and TRBJ2-7; TRBD2 matches at 13 bases. The V segment lost 5 bases and the J segment 2 bases; nucleotides outside the gene matches: 9. The CDR3 length is 17 residues. From germline, CDR1 is WNHNN and CDR2 SYGVQD (reference sequence). The CDR3 sequence: CASSRLAGGPKTYEQYF. In nucleotides, the CDR3 is TGCGCCAGCAGTAGACTAGCGGGAGGTCCCAAAACCTACGAGCAGTACTTC.

The chain has TRBV5-6 and TRBJ1-1, with D unresolved. CDR1 and CDR2 from the germline V gene are SGHDT and YYEEEE. The V and J ends lost 2 bases and 4 bases respectively, with 3 bases between them. The length of the CDR3 is 11 residues. The CDR3 nucleotides read TGTGCCAGCAGCTTCCGCACTGAAGCTTTCTTT. It specifies CASSFRTEAFF.

This clone occurred once. The chain joins TRBV28 to TRBJ2-7, with 7 bases that match TRBD1. The ends lost 6 bases at V and 3 bases at J; junction bases unmatched: 5. The germline V gene encodes CDR1 MDHEN and CDR2 SYDVKM. The CDR3 contains 13 residues. CDR3 sequence (DNA): TGTGCCAGCAGCCCCGACAGGGACTACGAGCAGTACTTC. Translating gives CASSPDRDYEQYF. The full variable domain, its missing parts supplied by reference TRBV28 and TRBJ2-7, is DVKVTQSSRYLVKRTGEKVFLECVQDMDHENMFWYRQDPGLGLRLIYFSYDVKMKEKGDIPEGYSVSREKKERFSLILESASTNQTSMYLCASSPDRDYEQYFGPGTRLTVT.

The V and J genes are TRBV6-5 and TRBJ1-1; D is possibly TRBD1 (5 bases). Trimming took 0 bases from V and 1 from J, leaving 9 bases between them. The CDR3 length is 15 residues. Looked up from germline, CDR1 is MNHEY and CDR2 is SVGAGI. The CDR3, as DNA: TGTGCCAGCAGTTACTCCCTGGGGCCGAACACTGAAGCTTTCTTT. Its translation: CASSYSLGPNTEAFF.

V usage is TRBV5-8 and J usage is TRBJ2-7, with 7 nucleotides matching TRBD1. From germline, CDR1 is SGHTS and CDR2 YDEGEE. V shed 2 bases and J 5 bases; nucleotides not matched to a gene: 10. This CDR3 region has 15 residues. CDR3 nucleotides: TGTGCCAGCAGCTTTCGACTACAGGGGATCCACGAGCAGTACTTC. Translated, it gives CASSFRLQGIHEQYF.

The V and J genes are TRBV19 and TRBJ1-1; 10 nucleotides align to TRBD1. There are 17 residues in the CDR3. The germline V gene encodes CDR1 LNHDA and CDR2 SQIVND (reference sequence). The ends lost 4 bases at V and 0 bases at J; junction bases unmatched: 8. The CDR3 reads CASSKGQGSRMNTEAFF. The CDR3 nucleotides are TGTGCCAGTAGTAAGGGACAGGGGTCGCGGATGAACACTGAAGCTTTCTTT.

To note about this clone: As the CDR3 is not closed by the conserved phenylalanine or tryptophan, this likely results from a read error. The limits of the CDR3 on the DNA are not certain, so only TCRdb's listed CDR3 is given. V gene TRBV5-8 combines with J gene TRBJ2-4; the D segment call TRBD1 is taken from the table without a DNA check. Per germline, CDR1 SGHTS and CDR2 YDEGEE. Inclusive of both ends, the CDR3 amounts to 11 amino acids. The CDR3: CASSLGHSNNI.

The rearrangement uses TRBV7-8 and TRBJ2-1, with unresolved D. Trimming left V 4 bases short and J 0 bases short, with 4 bases between. The germline V gene encodes CDR1 SGHVS and CDR2 FQNEAQ. This CDR3 has 13 residues. CDR3 sequence: CASSSSSYNEQFF. Written as DNA, the CDR3 is TGTGCCAGCAGCTCGAGCTCCTACAATGAGCAGTTCTTC.

This chain joins TRBV27 and TRBJ2-7; unclear D gene. The CDR3 has 13 amino acids. Germline CDR1 reads MNHEY; CDR2 reads SMNVEV (reference sequence). Trimming stripped 3 bases from V and 0 bases from J, with 6 bases between. This CDR3 is CASSFGRSYEQYF. CDR3 in DNA: TGTGCCAGCAGTTTTGGGCGCTCCTACGAGCAGTACTTC.

There are a few counts of this clone. CDR3: CASSDPGRQETQYF. Here the CDR3 DNA reads TGTGCCAGCAGCGACCCCGGGAGACAAGAGACCCAGTACTTC. V is TRBV7-9 and J is TRBJ2-5; D is perhaps TRBD2 (6 bases). Trimming left V 5 bases short and J 2 bases short, with 12 bases between. CDR1 SEHNR and CDR2 FQNEAQ come from the germline V gene (reference sequence). This CDR3 has 14 amino acids. The entire variable domain, with the rest obtained from reference TRBV7-9 and TRBJ2-5, is as follows: DTGVSQNPRHKITKRGQNVTFRCDPISEHNRLYWYRQTLGQGPEFLTYFQNEAQLEKSRLLSDRFSAERPKGSFSTLEIQRTEQGDSAMYLCASSDPGRQETQYFGPGTRLLVL.

V usage is TRBV4-3 and J usage is TRBJ2-3; perhaps TRBD2 as D (6 bases). CDR1 LGHNA and CDR2 YSLEER come from the germline V gene. The V end lost 4 bases, the J end lost 3 bases, and 14 bases lay between the germline ends. The CDR3 spans 15 residues. This chain's CDR3 is CASSLRDSQTDTQYF. CDR3 nucleotides: TGCGCCAGCAGCCTCCGGGACTCGCAAACAGATACGCAGTATTTT.

The chain links TRBV15 to TRBJ2-3; no clear D gene. Per germline, CDR1 LNHNV and CDR2 YYDKDF (reference sequence). This CDR3 is built from 12 residues. The ends were cut back, 9 bases at V and 4 bases at J, with 11 bases in the middle. The CDR3: CATAAGPDTQYF. The CDR3 DNA is TGTGCCACTGCGGCCGGCCCAGATACGCAGTATTTT.

CDR3 in DNA: TGTGCCAGCAGCCCCCCCGCTCGGACTGAAGCTTTCTTT. Protein: CASSPPARTEAFF. This chain connects TRBV9 to TRBJ1-1; D remains unclear. Germline V lookup: CDR1 SGDLS, CDR2 YYNGEE. V shed 4 bases and J shed 5 bases, with 12 bases lying between them. The CDR3 consists of 13 residues. The variable domain in full, with the rest retrieved from reference TRBV9 and TRBJ1-1, is DSGVTQTPKHLITATGQRVTLRCSPRSGDLSVYWYQQSLDQGLQFLIQYYNGEERAKGNILERFSAQQFPDLHSELNLSSLELGDSALYFCASSPPARTEAFFGQGTRLTVV.

This rearrangement joins TRBV13 to TRBJ2-1; 13 bases are shared with TRBD2. J was trimmed by 0 bases and V by 5 bases; bases with no gene match: 13. The germline CDR1 and CDR2 sequences are PRHDT and FYEKMQ (reference sequence). This CDR3 comprises 20 residues. CDR3 DNA: TGTGCCAGCAGCCCGTGGACTAGCGGGAGTAGTCCCAGCTCCTACAATGAGCAGTTCTTC. Amino acids: CASSPWTSGSSPSSYNEQFF.

This clone was detected once. The chain combines TRBV28 with TRBJ1-1, with D possibly being TRBD1 (5 bases). Trimming pared 5 bases from V and 3 bases from J, leaving 10 bases between. The CDR3 is made up of 13 amino acids. Germline CDR1 and CDR2: MDHEN and SYDVKM. In DNA, the CDR3 is TGTGCCAGCAGTCTCAGGGAATACACTGAAGCTTTCTTT. Translating it yields CASSLREYTEAFF.

The V and J genes are TRBV28 and TRBJ2-7; 7 nucleotides align to TRBD2. V was clipped by 3 bases and J by 3 bases; unmatched bases: 8. Germline CDR1 MDHEN, CDR2 SYDVKM. There are 15 residues in the CDR3. CDR3 sequence (DNA): TGTGCCAGCAGTTTCGGGGGGATAAGGGACTACGAGCAGTACTTC. Residues: CASSFGGIRDYEQYF. Variable domain in full (rest from reference TRBV28 and TRBJ2-7): DVKVTQSSRYLVKRTGEKVFLECVQDMDHENMFWYRQDPGLGLRLIYFSYDVKMKEKGDIPEGYSVSREKKERFSLILESASTNQTSMYLCASSFGGIRDYEQYFGPGTRLTVT.

V is TRBV7-3 and J is TRBJ1-6; 10 positions match TRBD1. Germline V gene sequence: CDR1 SGHTA, CDR2 FQGTGA. Germline trimming cut 5 bases from V and 8 bases from J; bases unmatched to any gene: 6. CDR3 size: 15 residues. Here the CDR3 reads CASSPTGGQHSPLHF. CDR3 nucleotide sequence: TGTGCCAGCAGCCCGACAGGGGGCCAGCATTCACCCCTCCACTTT.

The genes are TRBV4-1 and TRBJ1-1; weak D call: TRBD1 (6 bases). Trimming removed 3 bases at V and 5 bases at J, with 10 bases between. The CDR3 contains 13 residues. The germline V gene has CDR1 MGHRA and CDR2 YSYEKL. CDR3 sequence: CASSQGRGTEAFF. CDR3 nucleotide sequence: TGCGCCAGCAGCCAGGGGAGGGGGACTGAAGCTTTCTTT.

This clone was observed a single time. The chain links TRBV6-5 to TRBJ2-7, with 7 bases that match TRBD1. Germline V CDR1 and CDR2: MNHEY, SVGAGI. J was trimmed by 5 bases and V by 5 bases; bases with no gene match: 12. The CDR3 has 15 amino acids. In nucleotides, the CDR3 is TGTGCCAGCAGTCCCTCCCAGACAGGGCGGGACGAGCAGTACTTC. It codes for CASSPSQTGRDEQYF.

The chain combines TRBV14 with TRBJ1-6, with D perhaps TRBD1 (5 bases). The CDR3 sequence is 16 residues long. V lost 4 bases and J 4 bases, leaving 14 bases between the germline ends. Germline V gene data show CDR1 as SGHDN and CDR2 as FVKESK. The CDR3 DNA follows: TGTGCCAGCAGCCCCCCCGGGGGACTGTATAATTCACCCCTCCACTTT. It is translated as CASSPPGGLYNSPLHF.

This clone was seen a single time. This chain uses TRBV9 with TRBJ2-7; no clear D. Germline values: CDR1 SGDLS, CDR2 YYNGEE. There are 15 residues in the CDR3. The V gene lost 1 base and the J gene lost 0 bases, with 11 bases spanning the gap. In nucleotides, the CDR3 is TGTGCCAGCAGCGTATCAGGAATAAGCTCCTACGAGCAGTACTTC. Protein product: CASSVSGISSYEQYF. Combining the CDR3 with reference TRBV9 and TRBJ2-7 gives the whole variable domain DSGVTQTPKHLITATGQRVTLRCSPRSGDLSVYWYQQSLDQGLQFLIQYYNGEERAKGNILERFSAQQFPDLHSELNLSSLELGDSALYFCASSVSGISSYEQYFGPGTRLTVT.

This clone was observed a single time. As DNA, the CDR3 is TGTGCCACCCTCACAGGGGTTGGACAGTACTTC. Its translation: CATLTGVGQYF. The J gene is TRBJ2-7, the V gene TRBV27, with 7 bases identical to TRBD1. CDR1 MNHEY and CDR2 SMNVEV come from the germline V gene (reference sequence). The CDR3 runs 11 residues. V dropped 10 bases and J dropped 10; count of bases not matched to a gene: 10.

V is TRBV27 and J is TRBJ2-7; D is uncertain. The germline V gene encodes CDR1 MNHEY and CDR2 SMNVEV (reference sequence). The CDR3 sequence is 13 residues long. Trimming removed 2 bases from V and 2 bases from J, with 7 bases in between. The chain's CDR3 is CASSLTATYEQYF. The DNA for the CDR3 is TGTGCCAGCAGTTTAACAGCCACCTACGAGCAGTACTTC.

This chain joins TRBV10-3 and TRBJ2-1; tentatively, D is TRBD1 (7 bases). Trimming shortened V by 4 bases and J by 5 bases, and 24 bases separated the two germline ends. The germline gives CDR1 ENHRY, CDR2 SYGVKD. CDR3 length equals 18 residues. The CDR3, as DNA: TGTGCCATCAGTGGGGGGGTGGATCGGCAGGGGGATAACAATGAGCAGTTCTTC. Its protein is CAISGGVDRQGDNNEQFF.

The V and J genes are TRBV6-5 and TRBJ2-7, with D perhaps matching TRBD2 (6 bases). This CDR3 region has 14 residues. The V end was cut by 4 bases, the J end by 4 bases, with 14 bases between. The V gene's germline CDR1 is MNHEY and CDR2 SVGAGI. The CDR3 here is CASSSALREYEQYV. The CDR3 nucleotides read TGTGCCAGCAGTTCAGCGCTGCGGGAATACGAGCAGTACGTC.

The gene calls are TRBV27 and TRBJ2-1; 12 nucleotides align to TRBD1. The germline V gene encodes CDR1 MNHEY and CDR2 SMNVEV (reference sequence). J was trimmed by 5 bases and V by 5 bases; bases with no gene match: 16. CDR3 length: 19 amino acids. In nucleotides, the CDR3 is TGTGCCAGCAGTGGCCTGGTCTTCGTCGGGGACAGGGGGCACAATGAGCAGTTCTTC. Translated: CASSGLVFVGDRGHNEQFF.

The V gene is TRBV29-1, the J gene TRBJ2-2; 9 nucleotides match TRBD2. There are 13 residues in the CDR3. V shed 4 bases and J 4 bases; nucleotides not matched to a gene: 1. Germline V CDR1 and CDR2: SQVTM, ANQGSEA. CDR3 protein: CSVVAGVTGELFF. CDR3 nucleotide sequence: TGCAGCGTTGTAGCGGGAGTCACCGGGGAGCTGTTTTTT.

The chain employs TRBV6-1 and TRBJ1-2; TRBD1 agrees at 8 bases. The CDR3 contains 15 residues. The germline V gene encodes CDR1 MNHNS and CDR2 SASEGT. V lost 5 bases, J lost 4 bases, and 9 bases stayed unmatched. The CDR3 reads CASSSVTGGSYGYTF. The CDR3 bases are TGTGCCAGCAGTTCCGTTACAGGGGGTAGCTATGGCTACACCTTC.

V usage is TRBV27 and J usage is TRBJ2-1; TRBD2 agrees at 9 bases. The CDR3 sequence is 18 residues long. V lost 6 bases and J lost 3; bases outside the gene matches: 15. In germline, CDR1 is MNHEY, CDR2 SMNVEV (reference sequence). The CDR3 sequence is CASRGVGSGSPIYNEQFF. In DNA, the CDR3 is TGTGCCAGCAGGGGGGTAGGTAGCGGGAGTCCTATCTACAATGAGCAGTTCTTC.

Comment on this clone: The CDR3 does not end in the conserved phenylalanine or tryptophan, so this is likely a read error. This chain connects TRBV29-1 to TRBJ1-2, with D maybe TRBD1 (6 bases). The CDR3 runs to 16 residues. Germline V lookup: CDR1 SQVTM, CDR2 ANQGSEA. V lost 0 bases to trimming and J lost 1 base, with 15 bases between them. The CDR3 loop reads CSVEDQANRVNYGYTL. CDR3 DNA sequence: TGCAGCGTTGAAGATCAGGCTAACAGGGTTAACTATGGCTACACCCTC.